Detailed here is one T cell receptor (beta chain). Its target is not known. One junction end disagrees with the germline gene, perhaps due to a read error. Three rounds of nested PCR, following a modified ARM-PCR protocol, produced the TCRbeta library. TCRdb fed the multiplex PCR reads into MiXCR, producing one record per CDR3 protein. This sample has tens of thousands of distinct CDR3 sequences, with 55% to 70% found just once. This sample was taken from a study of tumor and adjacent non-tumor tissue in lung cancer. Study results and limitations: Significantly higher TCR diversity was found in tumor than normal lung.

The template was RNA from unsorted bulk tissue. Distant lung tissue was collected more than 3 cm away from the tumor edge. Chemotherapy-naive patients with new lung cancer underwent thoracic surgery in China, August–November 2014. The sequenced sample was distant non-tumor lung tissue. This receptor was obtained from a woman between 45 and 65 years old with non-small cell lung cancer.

The CDR3 loop is CASSLLTGLNTEALF. Written as DNA, the CDR3 is TGTGCCAGCAGCTTACTCACCGGGTTGAACACTGAAGCTCTCTTC. The chain couples TRBV11-2 to TRBJ1-1; D call uncertain. The CDR3 totals 15 residues. Germline V gives CDR1 SGHAT, CDR2 FQNNGV.